This TCR beta chain was profiled in a study of cytomegalovirus exposure and HLA in healthy donors. Researchers ran the PCR with 60 Vbeta and 13 Jbeta primers. The assay was immunoSEQ multiplex PCR, and TCRdb's table has in-frame clones only and misses some. The sample yields under 90,000 clones, less than 85% seen once. V shed 8 bases, J shed 2 bases, and the junction held 11 bases outside the gene matches. CDR3 length equals 15 residues. Germline-derived CDR1 and CDR2 are MDHEN and SYDVKM. The sample was PBMCs. The V gene is TRBV28, the J gene TRBJ1-1, with TRBD1 matching 7 bases. The receptor was derived from a woman aged 50 to 65 in good health and CMV-seropositive. CDR3 loop: CASHLSSGGNTEAFF. In nucleotides, the CDR3 is TGTGCCAGCCACCTTTCGTCAGGGGGAAACACTGAAGCTTTCTTT.